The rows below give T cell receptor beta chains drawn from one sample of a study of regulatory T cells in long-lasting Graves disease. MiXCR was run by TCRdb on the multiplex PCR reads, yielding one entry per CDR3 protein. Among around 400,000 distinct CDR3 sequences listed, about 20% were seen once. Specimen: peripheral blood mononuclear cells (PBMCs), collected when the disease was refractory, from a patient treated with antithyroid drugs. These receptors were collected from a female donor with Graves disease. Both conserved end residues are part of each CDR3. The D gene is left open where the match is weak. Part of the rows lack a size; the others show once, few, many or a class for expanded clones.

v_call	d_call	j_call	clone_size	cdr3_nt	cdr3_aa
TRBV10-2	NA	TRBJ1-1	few	TGCGCCAGCAGTGAGGCCTGGACAGTTGAAGCTTTCTTT	CASSEAWTVEAFF
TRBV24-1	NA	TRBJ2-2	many	TGTGCCACCAGTGACCCTGGACAAACTTCAAAAGTCGTGCTGTTTTTT	CATSDPGQTSKVVLFF
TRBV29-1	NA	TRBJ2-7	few	TGCAGCGTTGAAAGGCAGTCCGCGCAGTACTTC	CSVERQSAQYF
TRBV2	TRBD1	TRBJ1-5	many	TGTGCCAGCAGTAAGACAGGGGTTGATCAGCCCCAGCATTTT	CASSKTGVDQPQHF
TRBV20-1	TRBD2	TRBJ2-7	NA	TGCAGTGCTAGACGTAGCGGGATTATTGCTGGCGAGCAGTACTTC	CSARRSGIIAGEQYF
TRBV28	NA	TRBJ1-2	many	TGTGCCAGCAGACTCTCCGGGGGGCTCGATGGCTACACCTTC	CASRLSGGLDGYTF
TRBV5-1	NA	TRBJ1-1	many	TGCGCCAGCAGCCGGAGGGGAGGGAACACTGAAGCTTTCTTT	CASSRRGGNTEAFF
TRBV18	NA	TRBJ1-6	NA	TGTGCCAGCTCACCACGGGAAGGGCATTCACCCCTCCACTTT	CASSPREGHSPLHF
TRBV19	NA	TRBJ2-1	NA	TGTGCCAGTACCGTTCAGGGGCGTTACAATGAGCAGTTCTTC	CASTVQGRYNEQFF
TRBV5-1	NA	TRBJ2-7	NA	TGCGCCAGCAGTCCGCGGTACCCCCACGAGCAGTACTTC	CASSPRYPHEQYF
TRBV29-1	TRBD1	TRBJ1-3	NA	TGCAGCGCTCATACAGGGGTGGGAAACACCATATATTTT	CSAHTGVGNTIYF
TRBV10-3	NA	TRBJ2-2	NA	TGTGCCATCCGTGCAGGGGTAGACACCGGGGAGCTGTTTTTT	CAIRAGVDTGELFF
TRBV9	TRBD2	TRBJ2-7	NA	TGTGCCAGCAGCGTAGCTTCGCGGGAGGGTCACGAGCAGTACTTC	CASSVASREGHEQYF
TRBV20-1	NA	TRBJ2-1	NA	TGCAGTGCTAGAGATGATCTGCGACTAGAGGTACGTGAGCAGTTCTTC	CSARDDLRLEVREQFF
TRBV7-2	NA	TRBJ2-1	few	TGTGCCAGCAGCTCCCGTTGGGGAGAGCAGTTCTTC	CASSSRWGEQFF
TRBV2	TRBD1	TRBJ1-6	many	TGTGCCAGTGTTGAAGCTCCGGGACAGGGGATTTCACCCCTCCACTTT	CASVEAPGQGISPLHF
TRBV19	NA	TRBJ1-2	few	TGTGCCAGTAGTACTGGGAGGGATTATGGCTACACCTTC	CASSTGRDYGYTF
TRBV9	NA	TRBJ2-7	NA	TGTGCCAGCAGCGTGGGGATGGAACAGGGCCACGAGCAGTACTTC	CASSVGMEQGHEQYF
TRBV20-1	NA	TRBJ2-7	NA	TGCAGTGCTAGAGATGTAAGAGAGGACCACTACGAGCAGTACTTC	CSARDVREDHYEQYF
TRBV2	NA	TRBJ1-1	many	TGTGCCAGCAGTGAAGGGTTCCCAGCTTTCTTT	CASSEGFPAFF
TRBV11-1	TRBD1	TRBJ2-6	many	TGTGCCAGCAGCCAACGAACAGGGGGCGCTGGGGCCAACGTCCTGACTTTC	CASSQRTGGAGANVLTF
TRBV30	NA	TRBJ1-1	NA	TGTGCCTGGAGTGTAACGACGGGGAAAGTAGCTGAAGCTTTCTTT	CAWSVTTGKVAEAFF
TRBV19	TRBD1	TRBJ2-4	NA	TGTGCCAGTAGTATGGACAGGGTAGACAAAAACATTCAGTACTTC	CASSMDRVDKNIQYF
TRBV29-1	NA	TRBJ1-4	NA	TGCAGCGTTGGGCTTACTAATGAAAAACTGTTTTTT	CSVGLTNEKLFF
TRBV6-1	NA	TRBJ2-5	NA	TGTGCCAGCAGGGATAGTGACTCAAAAGAGACCCAGTACTTC	CASRDSDSKETQYF
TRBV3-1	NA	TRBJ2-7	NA	TGTGCCAGCAGCCAAGGGACGAGTACCTACGAGCAGTACTTC	CASSQGTSTYEQYF
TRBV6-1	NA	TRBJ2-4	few	TGTGCCAGCAGTGAACCCCGCCTAACGGGGTTTTTGTACTTC	CASSEPRLTGFLYF
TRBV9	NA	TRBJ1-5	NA	TGTGGCAGCAGCGAGGGAGGGACAAATCAGCCCCAGCATTTT	CGSSEGGTNQPQHF
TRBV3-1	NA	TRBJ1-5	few	TGTGCCAGCAGCCAAGATATAGGAGTGGGTCAGCCCCAGCATTTT	CASSQDIGVGQPQHF
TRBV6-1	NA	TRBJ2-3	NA	TGTGCCAGCAGTCCCCATATGGGTGGGCGGAACACAGATACGCAGTATTTT	CASSPHMGGRNTDTQYF
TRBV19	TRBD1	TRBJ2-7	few	TGTGCCAGTAATCCTAGTACCGGGACAGGCTCCTACGAGCAGTACTTC	CASNPSTGTGSYEQYF
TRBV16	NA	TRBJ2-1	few	TGTGCCAGCAGCCCTCGCCCGGGACTGGCCGAAGGGGAGCAGTTCTTC	CASSPRPGLAEGEQFF
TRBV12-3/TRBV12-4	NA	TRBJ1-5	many	TGTGCCAGCATGAGACAGGATAGCAATCAGCCCCAGCATTTT	CASMRQDSNQPQHF
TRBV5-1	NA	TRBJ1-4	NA	TGCGCCAGCAGCCAGACGGGAGGAAATGAAAAACTGTTTTTT	CASSQTGGNEKLFF
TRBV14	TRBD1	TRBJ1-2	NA	TGTGCCAGCAGCCAAGTACAGGGGGGGTATGGCTACACCTTC	CASSQVQGGYGYTF
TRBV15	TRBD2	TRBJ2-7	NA	TGTGCCACCAGCAGAGTTAGCGGGAGGGGGGCCTACGAGCAGTACTTC	CATSRVSGRGAYEQYF
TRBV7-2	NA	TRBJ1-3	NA	TGTGCCAGCAGCTCCCCGGATCGCTCTGGAAACACCATATATTTT	CASSSPDRSGNTIYF
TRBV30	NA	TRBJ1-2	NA	TGTGCCCACTCCAAAGACGGGGGACTTTCGGGCTACACCTTC	CAHSKDGGLSGYTF
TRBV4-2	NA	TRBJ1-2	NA	TGTGCCAGCAGCCAAGAAGCTGGGACATTTCAAGGGTGGGACTACACCTTC	CASSQEAGTFQGWDYTF
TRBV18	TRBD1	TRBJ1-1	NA	TGTGCCAGCTTCCCAAGATCAGGGGGTAACACTGAAGCTTTCTTT	CASFPRSGGNTEAFF
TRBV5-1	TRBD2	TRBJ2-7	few	TGCGCCAGCAGCTTGGCCGTGTTTAGCGGGAGAACGACCTCTTCCTACGAGCAGTACTTC	CASSLAVFSGRTTSSYEQYF
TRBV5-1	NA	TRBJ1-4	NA	TGCGCCAGCAGCCTCGGGGGCTGGGATGAAAAACTGTTTTTT	CASSLGGWDEKLFF
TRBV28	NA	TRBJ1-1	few	TGTGCCAGCAGTTTTGTTGGTGACGAGAAAGCTTTCTTT	CASSFVGDEKAFF